Listed below are T cell receptor beta chains from one sample, sequenced in a study of cytomegalovirus exposure and HLA in healthy donors. This table comes from immunoSEQ multiplex PCR, and its TCRdb copy is limited to in-frame clones, with some not included. The table shows about 140,000 clones, with approximately 82% occurring only once. Sequenced input: PBMCs. These receptors came from a middle-aged man in good health and CMV-seronegative. The CDR3 runs from the conserved cysteine through the conserved F or W. The order of the fields is J gene, V gene, clone size, D gene, CDR3 protein. D genes are given only for firm matches. Clone size, where shown, is once, few, many, or a class for clones that have expanded.

j_call: TRBJ2-5; v_call: TRBV6-5; clone_size: .; d_call: TRBD2; cdr3_aa: CASSYLPSGDGTQYF
j_call: TRBJ2-1; v_call: TRBV19; clone_size: .; d_call: .; cdr3_aa: CASSIGGGLGVYNEQFF
j_call: TRBJ2-3; v_call: TRBV7-2; clone_size: .; d_call: TRBD2; cdr3_aa: CASRRGTSGGTDTQYF
j_call: TRBJ2-2; v_call: TRBV10-3; clone_size: .; d_call: TRBD1; cdr3_aa: CAISESNRGQVTGELFF
j_call: TRBJ1-1; v_call: TRBV7-3; clone_size: .; d_call: TRBD1; cdr3_aa: CASSFATGLNTEAFF
j_call: TRBJ1-2; v_call: TRBV2; clone_size: few; d_call: .; cdr3_aa: CASSPQVNYGYTF
j_call: TRBJ1-5; v_call: TRBV28; clone_size: .; d_call: .; cdr3_aa: CASSPTAGANQPQHF
j_call: TRBJ2-7; v_call: TRBV6-5; clone_size: .; d_call: TRBD1; cdr3_aa: CASTLTGTGIGEQYF
j_call: TRBJ1-1; v_call: TRBV10-3; clone_size: .; d_call: TRBD1; cdr3_aa: CAISLQGDTEAFF
j_call: .; v_call: TRBV5-1; clone_size: .; d_call: TRBD2; cdr3_aa: CASSPGGNYEQYF
j_call: TRBJ2-5; v_call: TRBV9; clone_size: .; d_call: TRBD2; cdr3_aa: CASSAPFGGLQETQYF
j_call: TRBJ2-3; v_call: TRBV7-3; clone_size: once; d_call: .; cdr3_aa: CASSLTAADTQYF
j_call: TRBJ1-3; v_call: TRBV6-6; clone_size: few; d_call: .; cdr3_aa: CASSYGGVTGNTIYF
j_call: TRBJ1-3; v_call: TRBV10-2; clone_size: .; d_call: TRBD1; cdr3_aa: CASSAGQESSGNTIYF
j_call: TRBJ1-2; v_call: TRBV19; clone_size: .; d_call: .; cdr3_aa: CASSRTRDYGYTF
j_call: TRBJ1-5; v_call: TRBV2; clone_size: few; d_call: .; cdr3_aa: CASSPGGDPRQPQHF
j_call: TRBJ2-1; v_call: TRBV7-3; clone_size: .; d_call: .; cdr3_aa: CASSLNPPGPTRYNEQFF
j_call: TRBJ2-7; v_call: TRBV9; clone_size: .; d_call: TRBD1; cdr3_aa: CASSATGTGVEQYF
j_call: TRBJ2-3; v_call: TRBV6-4; clone_size: once; d_call: .; cdr3_aa: CASSREPRDTQYF